These 24 T cell receptor beta chains originate from one sample sequenced in a study of cytomegalovirus exposure and HLA in healthy donors. PCR employed 60 Vbeta and 13 Jbeta primers. Some clones are missing from TCRdb's copy, which holds only in-frame ones; the method was immunoSEQ multiplex PCR. The sample lists approximately 210,000 clones, 75% to 80% occurring once. The sequencing sample was made of PBMCs. These receptor sequences come from a male donor in good health and CMV-seronegative.

The chain uses TRBV27 and TRBJ2-7, with 12 bases lining up with TRBD2. V lost 5 bases to trimming and J lost 2 bases; unmatched junction nucleotides: 4. Germline loops: CDR1 MNHEY, CDR2 SMNVEV (reference sequence). The CDR3 has 15 amino acids. The CDR3 nucleotides read TGTGCCAGCAGTACCAGACTAGCGGGGGCCTACGAGCAGTACTTC. This encodes CASSTRLAGAYEQYF.

The chain joins TRBV19 to TRBJ1-5; TRBD1 might be the D (5 bases). With 4 bases removed from V and 3 bases from J, the gap between germline ends came to 10 bases. The CDR3 has 14 amino acids. The germline gives CDR1 LNHDA, CDR2 SQIVND (reference sequence). CDR3 loop: CASSTQGINQPQHF. As DNA, the CDR3 is TGTGCCAGTAGTACCCAGGGAATCAATCAGCCCCAGCATTTT.

This clone showed up just a few times. J is TRBJ1-5 and V is TRBV6-6; no clear D. Trimming cost V 5 bases and J 3 bases, with 14 bases left between them. Germline-derived CDR1 and CDR2 are MNHNY and SVGAGI (reference sequence). The CDR3 is 15 amino acids. This CDR3 reads CASSKTRGDNQPQHF. CDR3 in DNA: TGTGCCAGCAGTAAAACACGGGGAGACAATCAGCCCCAGCATTTT.

The sample holds one count of this clone. V gene TRBV27 combines with J gene TRBJ2-1; 7 nucleotides agree with TRBD2. Germline CDR1 is MNHEY and CDR2 is SMNVEV (reference sequence). CDR3 length: 13 amino acids. Trimming at V came to 2 bases and at J to 8 bases, leaving 3 bases not matched to a gene. CDR3 in amino acids: CASSLGRGDEQFF. CDR3 bases: TGTGCCAGCAGTTTAGGCCGGGGGGATGAGCAGTTCTTC.

This clone was counted a single time. The V call is TRBV6-5, the J call TRBJ1-5, with TRBD1 as a possible D gene (5 bases). V gave up 4 bases and J gave up 0 bases, with 10 bases separating them. This CDR3 is 15 amino acids long. CDR1 and CDR2 from the germline V gene are MNHEY and SVGAGI. The CDR3, as DNA: TGTGCCAGCAGTTCCGCAGGGTATAGCAATCAGCCCCAGCATTTT. Its translation is CASSSAGYSNQPQHF.

The genes are TRBV7-9 and TRBJ1-2, with a weak D call TRBD1 (5 bases). Germline CDR1 is SEHNR and CDR2 is FQNEAQ (reference sequence). Trimming pared 1 base from V and 9 bases from J, leaving 24 bases between. CDR3 length equals 17 residues. CDR3 nucleotides: TGTGCCAGCAGCTTAGGGCCCAACCTAATCAGGGAAGTAAGCTACACCTTC. Its protein is CASSLGPNLIREVSYTF.

The V call is TRBV11-2, the J call TRBJ1-3; D may be TRBD1 (6 bases). The germline V and J ends were trimmed by 2 bases and 0 bases, with 11 bases remaining between them. This CDR3 comprises 16 residues. Germline-derived CDR1 and CDR2 are SGHAT and FQNNGV. The CDR3 DNA reads TGTGCCAGCAGCTTATACAGGGTAGACTCTGGAAACACCATATATTTT. Residues: CASSLYRVDSGNTIYF. Based on the CDR3 plus reference TRBV11-2 and TRBJ1-3, the full variable domain is EAGVAQSPRYKIIEKRQSVAFWCNPISGHATLYWYQQILGQGPKLLIQFQNNGVVDDSQLPKDRFSAERLKGVDSTLKIQPAKLEDSAVYLCASSLYRVDSGNTIYFGEGSWLTVV.

The table lists this clone with a few counts. A far bigger clonotype differs at one base, so this is likely a read error. Other DNA sequences in this specimen translate into the identical CDR3. V is TRBV5-6 and J is TRBJ2-2, with 7 positions matching TRBD2. Trimming removed 4 bases from V and 6 bases from J; junction bases left unmatched: 9. The CDR3 is 15 amino acids. Germline V lookup: CDR1 SGHDT, CDR2 YYEEEE. Here the CDR3 reads CASSPTSGVAGELFF. DNA for the CDR3: TGTGCCAGCAGCCCAACGAGCGGGGTGGCCGGGGAGCTGTTTTTT.

The genes are TRBV4-3 and TRBJ2-7, with TRBD2 identical over 8 bases. Per the germline V gene, CDR1 is LGHNA and CDR2 is YSLEER. The CDR3 length is 15 residues. V trimming: 4 bases; J trimming: 2 bases; junction bases outside the gene matches: 7. CDR3 loop: CASSLGAGGPYEQYF. CDR3 nucleotides: TGCGCCAGCAGCCTGGGGGCGGGAGGCCCCTACGAGCAGTACTTC.

The V gene is TRBV19, the J gene TRBJ2-5; no clear D gene. CDR3 length: 14 amino acids. From germline, CDR1 is LNHDA and CDR2 SQIVND (reference sequence). V lost 5 bases and J lost 0, with 10 bases in between. CDR3 protein: CASSPPQYQETQYF. As DNA, the CDR3 is TGTGCCAGTAGTCCCCCACAGTACCAAGAGACCCAGTACTTC.

The J gene is TRBJ2-2, the V gene TRBV7-9; TRBD1 is a possible D gene (5 bases). There are 15 residues in the CDR3. Germline V gene lookup returns CDR1 SEHNR and CDR2 FQNEAQ (reference sequence). V lost 4 bases and J 1 base, leaving 10 bases between the germline ends. CDR3 region: CASSSRQRNTGELFF. DNA for the CDR3: TGTGCCAGCAGCTCCCGACAGAGGAACACCGGGGAGCTGTTTTTT.

The chain carries TRBV28 and TRBJ2-1, with TRBD2 matching 10 bases. Looked up from germline, CDR1 is MDHEN and CDR2 is SYDVKM. V trimming: 7 bases; J trimming: 6 bases; junction bases outside the gene matches: 9. CDR3 length: 15 residues. The CDR3 DNA reads TGTGCCAGCACTGGGAGCGGGAGGGGTGTCAATGAGCAGTTCTTC. It translates to CASTGSGRGVNEQFF.

The chain is built from TRBV10-1 and TRBJ1-5, with D uncertain. CDR1 is WNHNN, CDR2 SYGVQD, per germline (reference sequence). The CDR3 is 15 residues long. With 3 bases removed from V and 0 bases from J, the gap between germline ends came to 9 bases. The chain's CDR3 is CASSDRSGSNQPQHF. CDR3 sequence (DNA): TGCGCCAGCAGTGATAGGTCGGGTAGCAATCAGCCCCAGCATTTT.

The rearrangement joins TRBV4-1 to TRBJ1-5; possible D gene TRBD1, 6 bases. Trimming took off 0 bases at V and 6 bases at J, with 18 bases between the two ends. The germline CDR1 and CDR2 sequences are MGHRA and YSYEKL. This CDR3 comprises 17 residues. The CDR3 reads CASSQEGARGGGQPQHF. The CDR3 nucleotides are TGCGCCAGCAGCCAAGAAGGCGCCAGGGGCGGGGGTCAGCCCCAGCATTTT.

This chain links TRBV7-3 with TRBJ1-6; perhaps TRBD1 as D (5 bases). V lost 4 bases, J lost 4 bases, and 11 bases lay in between. This CDR3 has 15 residues. Germline assignment: CDR1 SGHTA and CDR2 FQGTGA. The CDR3 protein is CASSSGGGYNSPLHF. The DNA for the CDR3 is TGTGCCAGCAGCTCCGGTGGGGGGTATAATTCACCCCTCCACTTT. The whole variable domain, remainder taken from reference TRBV7-3 and TRBJ1-6, is GAGVSQTPSNKVTEKGKYVELRCDPISGHTALYWYRQSLGQGPEFLIYFQGTGAADDSGLPNDRFFAVRPEGSVSTLKIQRTERGDSAVYLCASSSGGGYNSPLHFGNGTRLTVT.

This chain links TRBV27 with TRBJ1-2, with D uncertain. Germline V gene lookup returns CDR1 MNHEY and CDR2 SMNVEV (reference sequence). CDR3 length: 10 amino acids. The germline V and J ends were trimmed by 3 bases and 8 bases, with 4 bases remaining between them. The CDR3 DNA reads as TGTGCCAGCAGTTTCCTGGGCTACACCTTC. This codes for CASSFLGYTF.

Only one count was recorded for this clone. The chain is built from TRBV28 and TRBJ2-1; the match to TRBD2 covers 16 bases. The CDR3 sequence is 17 residues long. The germline gives CDR1 MDHEN, CDR2 SYDVKM. The junction had 7 bases not matched to a gene; V was cut back by 4 bases and J by 7 bases. CDR3 sequence: CASSSPGLAGGPNEQFF. The CDR3 region has the DNA TGTGCCAGCAGTTCCCCGGGACTAGCGGGAGGGCCGAATGAGCAGTTCTTC.

The chain uses TRBV27 and TRBJ1-5; D might be TRBD1 (5 bases). This CDR3 comprises 14 residues. Germline V lookup: CDR1 MNHEY, CDR2 SMNVEV (reference sequence). Trimming cost V 2 bases and J 7 bases, with 12 bases left between them. The CDR3 sequence: CASSLGAHGQPQHF. CDR3 sequence (DNA): TGTGCCAGCAGTTTAGGGGCCCACGGACAGCCCCAGCATTTT.

The chain links TRBV9 to TRBJ2-7, with 8 bases aligning to TRBD1. Germline V gene sequence: CDR1 SGDLS, CDR2 YYNGEE. Trimming removed 4 bases from V and 3 bases from J; junction bases left unmatched: 12. The CDR3 consists of 16 residues. In DNA form, the CDR3 reads TGTGCCAGCAGCCCGAGACAGGGGATTGGTAGCTACGAGCAGTACTTC. As protein: CASSPRQGIGSYEQYF.

The table lists this clone with a few counts. V gene TRBV7-9 combines with J gene TRBJ2-1; 11 bases agree with TRBD2. Germline V CDR1 and CDR2: SEHNR, FQNEAQ (reference sequence). V dropped 5 bases and J dropped 8; count of bases not matched to a gene: 5. The length of the CDR3 is 14 residues. CDR3 nucleotides: TGTGCCAGCAGCGAGACTAGCGGGACGGATGAGCAGTTCTTC. Translation: CASSETSGTDEQFF.

The J gene is TRBJ1-4, the V gene TRBV7-9; weak D call: TRBD1 (6 bases). Trimming shortened V by 5 bases and J by 0 bases, and 13 bases separated the two germline ends. This CDR3 comprises 16 residues. CDR1 is SEHNR and CDR2 is FQNEAQ in the germline V gene (reference sequence). The CDR3 region is CASSLPGVATNEKLFF. CDR3 in DNA: TGTGCCAGCAGCCTTCCAGGGGTCGCAACTAATGAAAAACTGTTTTTT.

The chain combines TRBV18 with TRBJ2-3, with D hard to call. This CDR3 spans 14 amino acids. The V end lost 3 bases, the J end lost 6 bases, and 13 bases lay between the germline ends. Looked up from germline, CDR1 is KGHSH and CDR2 is LQKENI. The CDR3 region is CASSPTPSVDTQYF. CDR3 DNA: TGTGCCAGCTCACCGACACCATCGGTCGATACGCAGTATTTT.

The chain carries TRBV28 and TRBJ2-2; tentatively, D is TRBD1 (5 bases). The CDR3 spans 14 residues. Germline-derived CDR1 and CDR2 are MDHEN and SYDVKM. V shed 10 bases and J shed 0 bases, with 12 bases lying between them. The CDR3 loop reads CAILDRSNTGELFF. The CDR3, as DNA: TGTGCCATCCTCGACAGATCGAACACCGGGGAGCTGTTTTTT. The variable domain in full, completed from reference TRBV28 and TRBJ2-2, reads DVKVTQSSRYLVKRTGEKVFLECVQDMDHENMFWYRQDPGLGLRLIYFSYDVKMKEKGDIPEGYSVSREKKERFSLILESASTNQTSMYLCAILDRSNTGELFFGEGSRLTVL.

The count of this clone is one. The gene calls are TRBV28 and TRBJ2-5, with a tentative D call TRBD2 (5 bases). There are 12 residues in the CDR3. CDR1 is MDHEN, CDR2 SYDVKM, per germline. Trimming took 6 bases from V and 2 from J, leaving 7 bases between them. CDR3 DNA: TGTGCCAGCAGGGACTGGCAAGAGACCCAGTACTTC. It yields the protein CASRDWQETQYF.